This T cell receptor beta chain was recorded in a study of identical twins. Study-level results: Out-of-frame TCR alpha sharing in monozygotic twins exceeded recombination model predictions. Invariant populations such as MAIT and iNKT cells could partly muddle zero-insertion analyses.

Comments on this clonotype: Its antigen is undetermined.

Germline CDR1 reads MGHRA; CDR2 reads YSYEKL. The CDR3 totals 13 residues. The V end lost 0 bases, the J end lost 8 bases, and 8 bases lay between the germline ends. TCRdb redid the calling of the 5' RACE reads with MiXCR, one entry per CDR3 protein. Among around 370,000 distinct CDR3 sequences listed, approximately 9.1% were seen once. V gene TRBV4-1 combines with J gene TRBJ2-1, with D perhaps TRBD2 (6 bases). The receptor was derived from a woman in her forties or fifties in good health. The source material was naive T cells sorted from blood. CDR3 sequence (DNA): TGCGCCAGCAGCCAAGATGGGGAGGATGAGCAGTTCTTC. Its translation: CASSQDGEDEQFF.